One sample yielded the 27 T cell receptor beta chains listed below, sequenced in a study of Ad26.COV2.S vaccination and SARS-CoV-2 variants (dated by TCRdb to about 2021). Explained via the paper, the treatment or condition label denotes: 15 to 20 received Ad26.COV2.S at low or high dose, single or two shots; about 5 received placebo; per-sample allocation not given. For vaccine and placebo recipients, repertoires were sequenced using samples collected on day 63 after the first injection. Library generation was performed with the immunoSEQ multiplex PCR assay. The table comes from immuneACCESS by way of TCRdb, which keeps in-frame sequences with V and J called. Part of the clones is missing from these tables; in studies checked, under half for an unresolved V gene and the rest for unknown reasons. The sample records roughly 320,000 clones, roughly 86% of which are singletons. Of the sample, roughly 1.9% is held by the ten largest clones.

The specimen comprised peripheral blood, sampled in a trial of Ad26.COV2.S vaccine versus placebo. Receptors originate from a person between 18 and 65 years old who received the Ad26.COV2.S COVID-19 vaccine or a placebo.

This chain joins TRBV5-1 and TRBJ1-3; a possible D gene is TRBD1 (5 bases). V lost 2 bases, J lost 0 bases, and 9 bases lay in between. The germline V gene has CDR1 SGHRS and CDR2 YFSETQ. The CDR3 is 15 residues long. This CDR3 reads CASSFDSRSGNTIYF. The DNA of the CDR3 is TGCGCCAGCAGCTTCGACAGCCGCTCTGGAAACACCATATATTTT.

V usage is TRBV13 and J usage is TRBJ1-3, with TRBD1 as a possible D gene (5 bases). CDR3 length: 14 residues. V was clipped by 8 bases and J by 4 bases, with 15 bases between them. Germline CDR1 is PRHDT and CDR2 is FYEKMQ (reference sequence). The CDR3 region is CASWKGTVGNTIYF. DNA of the CDR3: TGTGCCAGCTGGAAGGGGACCGTCGGAAACACCATATATTTT.

This chain connects TRBV7-2 to TRBJ1-5; D is ambiguous. This CDR3 has 13 residues. Germline CDR1 SGHTA, CDR2 FQGNSA. V lost 5 bases, J lost 7 bases, and 12 bases lay in between. The CDR3 protein is CASSQSVGQPQHF. The CDR3 DNA sequence: TGTGCCAGCAGCCAAAGCGTAGGGCAGCCCCAGCATTTT. The full variable domain, rest sourced from reference TRBV7-2 and TRBJ1-5, is GAGVSQSPSNKVTEKGKDVELRCDPISGHTALYWYRQSLGQGLEFLIYFQGNSAPDKSGLPSDRFSAERTGGSVSTLTIQRTQQEDSAVYLCASSQSVGQPQHFGDGTRLSIL.

The J gene is TRBJ1-3, the V gene TRBV6-5; D ambiguous. Trimming pared 5 bases from V and 3 bases from J, leaving 8 bases between. Germline V lookup: CDR1 MNHEY, CDR2 SVGAGI. This CDR3 is 13 amino acids long. CDR3 nucleotides: TGTGCCAGCAGTCCCCAGGATGGAAACACCATATATTTT. Its protein is CASSPQDGNTIYF.

The V gene is TRBV6-1, the J gene TRBJ2-7, with D possibly being TRBD2 (5 bases). The germline V and J ends were trimmed by 2 bases and 7 bases, with 21 bases remaining between them. This CDR3 has 16 residues. Germline V CDR1 and CDR2: MNHNS, SASEGT. The CDR3 sequence: CASSEPPQRGFGEQYF. The CDR3 DNA follows: TGTGCCAGCAGTGAACCCCCCCAGAGAGGGTTCGGTGAGCAGTACTTC.

This chain uses TRBV30 with TRBJ1-2, with 8 bases aligning to TRBD1. In germline, CDR1 is GTSNPN, CDR2 SVGIG (reference sequence). This CDR3 is 18 amino acids long. V lost 3 bases, J lost 0 bases, and 15 bases stayed unmatched. CDR3 sequence: CAWRQRWTGSRANYGYTF. For the CDR3, the DNA is TGTGCCTGGAGACAAAGGTGGACAGGGTCACGGGCTAACTATGGCTACACCTTC.

This chain joins TRBV9 and TRBJ2-4; D ambiguous. The CDR3 sequence is 13 residues long. CDR1 and CDR2 (germline): SGDLS, YYNGEE. The ends were cut back, 0 bases at V and 9 bases at J, with 10 bases in the middle. In DNA, the CDR3 is TGTGCCAGCAGCGTAGAAGGAACAAGCATTCAGTACTTC. Translated, it gives CASSVEGTSIQYF.

The rearrangement uses TRBV7-2 and TRBJ2-5; 7 bases agree with TRBD2. CDR3 length equals 14 residues. Germline lookup yields CDR1 SGHTA and CDR2 FQGNSA. With 4 bases clipped from V and 5 bases from J, the junction kept 7 bases outside the gene matches. The CDR3 bases are TGTGCCAGCAGCTCGTCGGGGGGACGGGAGACCCAGTACTTC. It yields the protein CASSSSGGRETQYF.

CDR3 sequence reads: CASSSHRNQPQHF. DNA for the CDR3: TGTGCCAGCAGTTCCCACAGAAATCAGCCCCAGCATTTT. The chain carries TRBV12-3 or TRBV12-4 and TRBJ1-5, with D uncertain. V was trimmed by 4 bases and J by 4 bases, leaving 8 bases between them. CDR3 size: 13 residues.

V gene TRBV3-1 (or the pseudogene TRBV3-2) combines with J gene TRBJ2-1; D may be TRBD2 (6 bases). Germline V CDR1 and CDR2: LGHDT, YNNKEL (reference sequence). V lost 4 bases and J 0 bases, leaving 10 bases between the germline ends. CDR3 length equals 15 residues. The CDR3 sequence is CASSPGLISYNEQFF. CDR3 nucleotide sequence: TGTGCCAGCAGCCCCGGACTAATCTCCTACAATGAGCAGTTCTTC.

This sequence joins TRBV5-6 and TRBJ2-2, with no clear D. V lost 2 bases and J lost 0, with 14 bases in between. The CDR3 has 17 amino acids. The germline V gene encodes CDR1 SGHDT and CDR2 YYEEEE. The CDR3 bases are TGTGCCAGCAGCTTCATAGGGTTGGTAGCGAACACCGGGGAGCTGTTTTTT. Amino acids: CASSFIGLVANTGELFF.

This clone was counted once. The gene calls are TRBV5-8 and TRBJ1-1; no firm D call. The length of the CDR3 is 13 residues. V was pared by 0 bases and J by 0 bases, with 3 bases between. Germline V CDR1 and CDR2: SGHTS, YDEGEE. In nucleotides, the CDR3 is TGTGCCAGCAGCTTGGACGTGAACACTGAAGCTTTCTTT. Residues: CASSLDVNTEAFF.

The chain has TRBV5-1 and TRBJ1-3; D gene uncertain. In germline, CDR1 is SGHRS, CDR2 YFSETQ. CDR3 size: 15 residues. V was shortened by 4 bases and J by 0 bases, with 11 bases between the two germline ends. The CDR3 is CASSRDTSSGNTIYF. CDR3 sequence (DNA): TGCGCCAGCAGCCGAGACACTTCCTCTGGAAACACCATATATTTT.

In nucleotides, the CDR3 is TGTGCCAGCAGTCGTCTGGACGGCCGACGGACTAGCTCCTATAATTCACCCCTCCACTTT. Protein: CASSRLDGRRTSSYNSPLHF. This chain joins TRBV6-2 or TRBV6-3 and TRBJ1-6; D is ambiguous. This CDR3 has 20 amino acids. Per germline, CDR1 MNHEY and CDR2 SVGEGT. Trimming removed 5 bases at V and 0 bases at J, with 23 bases between.

The J gene is TRBJ2-3, the V gene TRBV27; perhaps TRBD1 as D (5 bases). Trimming pared 6 bases from V and 0 bases from J, leaving 13 bases between. The CDR3 loop spans 15 amino acids. Germline CDR1 MNHEY, CDR2 SMNVEV (reference sequence). CDR3 bases: TGTGCCAGCAGCCTCCGGACACAGAGCACAGATACGCAGTATTTT. Its protein is CASSLRTQSTDTQYF.

The sample holds one count of this clone. V usage is TRBV4-2 and J usage is TRBJ1-1; weak D call: TRBD1 (5 bases). Germline V CDR1 and CDR2: LGHNA, YNFKEQ. This CDR3 is 17 amino acids long. The germline V and J ends were trimmed by 1 base and 0 bases, with 15 bases remaining between them. CDR3 residues: CASSQGRWGTMNTEAFF. Written as DNA, the CDR3 is TGTGCCAGCAGCCAAGGCAGGTGGGGGACCATGAACACTGAAGCTTTCTTT.

The chain couples TRBV12-5 to TRBJ1-1; D might be TRBD1 (5 bases). This CDR3 is built from 13 residues. Germline V gives CDR1 LGHNT, CDR2 FRNRAP. The ends were cut back, 6 bases at V and 2 bases at J, with 10 bases in the middle. The CDR3 loop reads CASGPDRNTEAFF. As DNA, the CDR3 is TGTGCTAGTGGACCAGACAGAAACACTGAAGCTTTCTTT.

The chain carries TRBV7-2 and TRBJ1-4, with 7 positions matching TRBD1. Losses at the gene ends were 5 bases for V and 8 bases for J; bases not matched to a gene: 8. CDR3 length: 14 amino acids. Per the germline V gene, CDR1 is SGHTA and CDR2 is FQGNSA. CDR3: CASSLDRVGEKLFF. CDR3 nucleotides: TGTGCCAGCAGCCTAGACAGGGTGGGGGAAAAACTGTTTTTT. The variable domain in full, with the rest retrieved from reference TRBV7-2 and TRBJ1-4, is GAGVSQSPSNKVTEKGKDVELRCDPISGHTALYWYRQSLGQGLEFLIYFQGNSAPDKSGLPSDRFSAERTGGSVSTLTIQRTQQEDSAVYLCASSLDRVGEKLFFGSGTQLSVL.

The gene calls are TRBV4-3 and TRBJ1-6; no definite D call. V lost 0 bases and J 6 bases, leaving 6 bases between the germline ends. Germline CDR1 reads LGHNA; CDR2 reads YSLEER. CDR3 length: 14 residues. The CDR3 nucleotides read TGCGCCAGCAGCCAAGAATCGAGTAATTCACCCCTCCACTTT. It codes for CASSQESSNSPLHF.

This chain connects TRBV15 to TRBJ2-7; D call uncertain. V lost 1 base and J lost 7, with 8 bases in between. The V gene's germline CDR1 is LNHNV and CDR2 YYDKDF (reference sequence). The CDR3 runs 12 residues. Written as DNA, the CDR3 is TGTGCCACCAGCAGAGGTATCAGGGAGCAGTACTTC. Protein sequence: CATSRGIREQYF.

Points on this clone: Other DNA sequences within the sample encode an identical CDR3. The genes are TRBV5-1 and TRBJ2-7; the D is unclear. Trimming shortened V by 0 bases and J by 3 bases, and 10 bases separated the two germline ends. This CDR3 contains 14 residues. Germline CDR1 reads SGHRS; CDR2 reads YFSETQ. DNA for the CDR3: TGCGCCAGCAGCTTGGGTCGCGGCCTCTACGAGCAGTACTTC. It translates to CASSLGRGLYEQYF. Full variable domain (rest looked up from reference TRBV5-1 and TRBJ2-7): KAGVTQTPRYLIKTRGQQVTLSCSPISGHRSVSWYQQTPGQGLQFLFEYFSETQRNKGNFPGRFSGRQFSNSRSEMNVSTLELGDSALYLCASSLGRGLYEQYFGPGTRLTVT.

The chain combines TRBV14 with TRBJ1-1; 7 bases agree with TRBD1. With 4 bases clipped from V and 8 bases from J, the junction kept 7 bases outside the gene matches. Looked up from germline, CDR1 is SGHDN and CDR2 is FVKESK. The CDR3 is 13 amino acids. The CDR3 loop reads CASSPWDSKEAFF. The DNA of the CDR3 is TGTGCCAGCAGCCCGTGGGACAGTAAGGAAGCTTTCTTT.

This clone came up once. The sample has other DNA sequences that encode this CDR3 too. The rearrangement links TRBV24-1 to TRBJ2-3; D is possibly TRBD1 or TRBD2 (5 bases each). The CDR3 totals 15 residues. Germline CDR1 reads KGHDR; CDR2 reads SFDVKD. V gave up 4 bases and J gave up 1 base, with 11 bases separating them. The CDR3 reads CATSDPGTGTDTQYF. In DNA form, the CDR3 reads TGTGCCACCAGTGACCCTGGGACCGGCACAGATACGCAGTATTTT.

V usage is TRBV30 and J usage is TRBJ1-1, with D perhaps TRBD1 (5 bases). Germline CDR1 GTSNPN, CDR2 SVGIG (reference sequence). This CDR3 is 12 amino acids long. V lost 4 bases and J 5 bases, leaving 11 bases between the germline ends. The CDR3, as DNA: TGTGCCTGGAAAGGGGTTCGGACTGAAGCTTTCTTT. It specifies CAWKGVRTEAFF.

For the CDR3, the DNA is TGTGCCAGCAGTACACCGAGTTCAACAGATACGCAGTATTTT. Its translation is CASSTPSSTDTQYF. The V and J genes are TRBV6-6 and TRBJ2-3; D gene unclear. This CDR3 has 14 amino acids. CDR1 and CDR2 (germline): MNHNY, SVGAGI (reference sequence). V lost 5 bases, J lost 3 bases, and 12 bases lay in between.

The rearrangement links TRBV6-5 to TRBJ1-4; D is possibly TRBD1 (6 bases). The CDR3 has 15 residues. The V end was cut by 6 bases, the J end by 8 bases, with 19 bases between. Germline CDR1 MNHEY, CDR2 SVGAGI. CDR3 sequence: CASRERGRRDEKLFF. The CDR3 region has the DNA TGTGCCAGCAGAGAGAGGGGGAGGAGGGACGAAAAACTGTTTTTT.

This clone has more than one count but fewer than ten. The rearrangement joins TRBV9 to TRBJ1-5; TRBD1 matches at 9 bases. Germline-derived CDR1 and CDR2 are SGDLS and YYNGEE. With V trimmed by 4 bases and J by 6 bases, 5 bases remained unmatched. The CDR3 spans 14 residues. In DNA, the CDR3 is TGTGCCAGCAGCCCGACAGGGGGGGGTCAGCCCCAGCATTTT. Protein: CASSPTGGGQPQHF.